These 26 T cell receptor beta chains were all obtained from the same sample, sequenced in a study of human T cells and chemical hapten exposure. MiXCR, applied by TCRdb to the RACE reads, yields one record per CDR3 protein. The sample yields approximately 100,000 distinct CDR3 sequences, about a tenth seen once. The time point was: patch test 2, 6 weeks after DPC sensitization. Sample treatment: therapeutic diphenylcyclopropenone sensitization with weekly scalp DPC. Sequences were derived from whole blood, sampled in connection with sensitization to the hapten diphenylcyclopropenone (DPC). The origin of the receptors is a woman aged 40 to 55 with alopecia areata. Some clones in this sample may be carry-over from other donors' samples.

The V gene is TRBV20-1, the J gene TRBJ1-5, with a weak D call TRBD1 (5 bases). The V gene's germline CDR1 is DFQATT and CDR2 SNEGSKA (reference sequence). The V end lost 1 base, the J end lost 2 bases, and 12 bases lay between the germline ends. The CDR3 runs 15 residues. This CDR3 reads CSARGQGGGNQPQHF. The DNA for the CDR3 is TGCAGTGCTAGAGGGCAGGGAGGTGGCAATCAGCCCCAGCATTTT.

There are many counts of this clonotype. The rearrangement joins TRBV7-2 to TRBJ1-3; D is uncertain. The ends were cut back, 1 base at V and 2 bases at J, with 12 bases in the middle. Germline assignment: CDR1 SGHTA and CDR2 FQGNSA. The CDR3 spans 16 residues. CDR3 DNA sequence: TGTGCCAGCAGCTTAGGGTTCGTAGGGACTGGAAACACCATATATTTT. Translating it yields CASSLGFVGTGNTIYF.

This clonotype was seen ten or more times. The J gene is TRBJ2-7, the V gene TRBV7-9; D may be TRBD1 (6 bases). The CDR3 runs 15 residues. Germline values: CDR1 SEHNR, CDR2 FQNEAQ (reference sequence). Trimming took 3 bases from V and 0 from J, leaving 12 bases between them. The CDR3 loop is CASSLGQLSSYEQYF. CDR3 DNA: TGTGCCAGCAGCTTGGGACAACTCAGCTCCTACGAGCAGTACTTC.

This clonotype was seen ten or more times. V gene TRBV5-1 combines with J gene TRBJ2-7, with 9 bases fitting TRBD1. V lost 0 bases, J lost 3 bases, and 4 bases stayed unmatched. Germline CDR1 SGHRS, CDR2 YFSETQ. There are 15 residues in the CDR3. The CDR3 nucleotides are TGCGCCAGCAGCTTGGAAGGGGGACAGGGCTACGAGCAGTACTTC. This gives the protein CASSLEGGQGYEQYF.

The chain carries TRBV6-5 and TRBJ2-7, with D unresolved. Trimming cost V 0 bases and J 7 bases, with 10 bases left between them. Germline V gene data show CDR1 as MNHEY and CDR2 as SVGAGI. This CDR3 region has 13 residues. The CDR3 coding sequence is TGTGCCAGCAGTTACTCCACTCTAGGGGAGCAGTACTTC. It codes for CASSYSTLGEQYF.

The chain has TRBV20-1 and TRBJ1-6, with 7 bases lining up with TRBD1. V lost 6 bases to trimming and J lost 5 bases; unmatched junction nucleotides: 7. This CDR3 is 14 amino acids long. Germline CDR1 reads DFQATT; CDR2 reads SNEGSKA (reference sequence). For the CDR3, the DNA is TGCAGTGCCGCCCGACAGGGAAATAATTCACCCCTCCACTTT. This encodes CSAARQGNNSPLHF.

V gene TRBV2 combines with J gene TRBJ1-1; D is unresolved. Germline values: CDR1 SNHLY, CDR2 FYNNEI. This CDR3 is built from 10 residues. With 7 bases removed from V and 8 bases from J, the gap between germline ends came to 8 bases. The CDR3 reads CASTTREAFF. The CDR3 nucleotides read TGTGCCAGCACGACCAGGGAAGCTTTCTTT.

This clonotype has a handful of counts. The V and J genes are TRBV7-2 and TRBJ2-7; D is unresolved. Between the trimmed V and J ends, which lost 1 base and 1 base, there was a span of 8 bases. Germline lookup yields CDR1 SGHTA and CDR2 FQGNSA. The CDR3 runs to 14 residues. This CDR3 is CASSLVFGSYEQYF. CDR3 coding DNA: TGTGCCAGCAGCTTAGTGTTTGGTTCCTACGAGCAGTACTTC.

This clonotype was recorded at least ten times. V gene TRBV12-3 or TRBV12-4 combines with J gene TRBJ2-1; 14 bases match TRBD2. CDR3 length: 15 amino acids. The V gene end was trimmed by 6 bases and the J gene end by 6 bases; junction bases not matched to a gene: 4. CDR3 loop: CASRFGTSGGNEQFF. In DNA form, the CDR3 reads TGTGCCAGCAGGTTCGGGACTAGCGGGGGCAATGAGCAGTTCTTC.

This clonotype was observed many times. The chain combines TRBV20-1 with TRBJ2-1, with 7 bases lining up with TRBD1. Germline CDR1 reads DFQATT; CDR2 reads SNEGSKA (reference sequence). The CDR3 extends over 17 amino acids. Trimming cost V 0 bases and J 4 bases; bases outside gene matches: 12. The CDR3 is CSARDLTVWTGYNEQFF. In DNA, the CDR3 is TGCAGTGCTAGAGATTTGACCGTCTGGACAGGTTACAATGAGCAGTTCTTC.

This clonotype has just one count. The chain links TRBV20-1 to TRBJ1-1; no definite D call. V shed 0 bases and J shed 1 base, with 12 bases lying between them. Per germline, CDR1 DFQATT and CDR2 SNEGSKA (reference sequence). CDR3 length: 15 amino acids. CDR3 residues: CSARDFPGRNTEAFF. DNA for the CDR3: TGCAGTGCTAGAGATTTTCCCGGGAGGAACACTGAAGCTTTCTTT.

This clonotype was detected only a few times. The rearrangement joins TRBV29-1 to TRBJ1-2; D might be TRBD1 (5 bases). This CDR3 has 13 residues. Trimming left V 0 bases short and J 7 bases short, with 12 bases between. Germline V lookup: CDR1 SQVTM, CDR2 ANQGSEA. CDR3 coding DNA: TGCAGCGTTGAAGATCGGGGAGGGGTTGGCTACACCTTC. This translates into CSVEDRGGVGYTF. Together with reference TRBV29-1 and TRBJ1-2, the CDR3 gives the full variable domain: SAVISQKPSRDICQRGTSLTIQCQVDSQVTMMFWYRQQPGQSLTLIATANQGSEATYESGFVIDKFPISRPNLTFSTLTVSNMSPEDSSIYLCSVEDRGGVGYTFGSGTRLTVV.

This clonotype was detected only a few times. The chain recombines TRBV12-3 or TRBV12-4 with TRBJ1-6; a possible D gene is TRBD1 (5 bases). V was trimmed by 2 bases and J by 10 bases, leaving 12 bases between them. The CDR3 is 14 residues long. The CDR3 loop is CASSLRGEGSPLHF. CDR3 in DNA: TGTGCCAGCAGTTTAAGGGGAGAAGGATCACCCCTCCACTTT.

This clonotype was counted many times. This chain uses TRBV27 with TRBJ2-3; 10 nucleotides align to TRBD1. The CDR3 runs 16 residues. V was pared by 5 bases and J by 3 bases, with 8 bases of the junction left unmatched. Germline CDR1 is MNHEY and CDR2 is SMNVEV (reference sequence). CDR3 bases: TGTGCCAGCAGTCCGACAGGGGGCTTTAGTACAGATACGCAGTATTTT. It codes for CASSPTGGFSTDTQYF.

This clonotype was detected ten times or more. The gene calls are TRBV19 and TRBJ2-3; D is possibly TRBD1 (5 bases). Germline V CDR1 and CDR2: LNHDA, SQIVND (reference sequence). The CDR3 has 15 amino acids. V lost 6 bases to trimming and J lost 2 bases, with 15 bases between them. The CDR3, as DNA: TGTGCCAGTAGATCGACCCGACAGAACACAGATACGCAGTATTTT. It yields the protein CASRSTRQNTDTQYF.

The rearrangement links TRBV2 to TRBJ2-3; TRBD2 matches at 7 bases. The CDR3 extends over 15 amino acids. J was trimmed by 3 bases and V by 6 bases; bases with no gene match: 9. CDR1 and CDR2 from the germline V gene are SNHLY and FYNNEI. In DNA form, the CDR3 reads TGTGCCAGCAGGGCCGTGCGGGGGTGGACAGATACGCAGTATTTT. The encoded protein is CASRAVRGWTDTQYF.

Many counts were recorded for this clonotype. The chain has TRBV7-8 and TRBJ1-1, with no clear D. Trimming took 1 base from V and 5 from J, leaving 14 bases between them. The germline V gene encodes CDR1 SGHVS and CDR2 FQNEAQ. This CDR3 has 15 amino acids. The CDR3 DNA reads TGTGCCAGCAGCTTAGTAGAGGCGGGCGGAACTGAAGCTTTCTTT. It yields the protein CASSLVEAGGTEAFF.

This clonotype was recorded a few times. This rearrangement joins TRBV20-1 to TRBJ1-1; D gene unclear. Germline CDR1 is DFQATT and CDR2 is SNEGSKA (reference sequence). Trimming left V 6 bases short and J 2 bases short, with 13 bases between. The CDR3 consists of 13 residues. The CDR3 nucleotides are TGCAGTGCCACGGTACAGTCTAACACTGAAGCTTTCTTT. It encodes CSATVQSNTEAFF.

A remark on this clonotype: A read error may explain this, as a much larger clone is one base away. The J gene is TRBJ2-5, the V gene TRBV9, with D possibly TRBD1 on 5 matching bases. The CDR3 is made up of 15 amino acids. V lost 3 bases, J lost 1 base, and 13 bases lay in between. Germline V CDR1 and CDR2: SGDLS, YYNGEE. This CDR3 reads CASSAGAGPQETQYF. CDR3 DNA: TGTGCCAGCAGCGCAGGAGCAGGGCCCCAAGAGACCCAGTACTTC.

This clonotype was detected many times. The V gene is TRBV5-4, the J gene TRBJ1-5; no clear D. Germline-derived CDR1 and CDR2 are SGHNT and YYREEE (reference sequence). The CDR3 consists of 12 residues. The V end lost 5 bases, the J end lost 7 bases, and 10 bases lay between the germline ends. CDR3 region: CASRLSGQPQHF. In nucleotides, the CDR3 is TGTGCCAGCAGGCTTTCCGGGCAGCCCCAGCATTTT. Together with reference TRBV5-4 and TRBJ1-5, the CDR3 gives the full variable domain: ETGVTQSPTHLIKTRGQQVTLRCSSQSGHNTVSWYQQALGQGPQFIFQYYREEENGRGNFPPRFSGLQFPNYSSELNVNALELDDSALYLCASRLSGQPQHFGDGTRLSIL.

This clonotype was found many times. The chain recombines TRBV7-3 with TRBJ2-6; no firm D call. The ends were cut back, 7 bases at V and 4 bases at J, with 11 bases in the middle. Germline V gene lookup returns CDR1 SGHTA and CDR2 FQGTGA. The CDR3 sequence is 14 residues long. CDR3 amino acids: CASTPGSGANVLTF. The CDR3 DNA follows: TGTGCCAGCACTCCTGGATCAGGGGCCAACGTCCTGACTTTC. The full variable domain, rest sourced from reference TRBV7-3 and TRBJ2-6, is GAGVSQTPSNKVTEKGKYVELRCDPISGHTALYWYRQSLGQGPEFLIYFQGTGAADDSGLPNDRFFAVRPEGSVSTLKIQRTERGDSAVYLCASTPGSGANVLTFGAGSRLTVL.

There are a few counts of this clonotype. The rearrangement joins TRBV12-3 or TRBV12-4 to TRBJ2-7, with D unresolved. The CDR3 runs to 14 residues. The germline V and J ends were trimmed by 1 base and 6 bases, with 13 bases remaining between them. The chain's CDR3 is CASSLVLGKAEQYF. Here the CDR3 DNA reads TGTGCCAGCAGTTTAGTCCTGGGGAAAGCCGAGCAGTACTTC.

This clonotype was seen at least ten times. The chain couples TRBV5-1 to TRBJ1-1; TRBD1 is a possible D gene (6 bases). Germline assignment: CDR1 SGHRS and CDR2 YFSETQ. V was cut by 0 bases and J by 6 bases, with 18 bases left in between. CDR3 size: 16 residues. The DNA of the CDR3 is TGCGCCAGCAGCTTGGCCTCTTGGCAGGGGAGCGCTGAAGCTTTCTTT. Amino acid sequence: CASSLASWQGSAEAFF. Combining the CDR3 with reference TRBV5-1 and TRBJ1-1 gives the whole variable domain KAGVTQTPRYLIKTRGQQVTLSCSPISGHRSVSWYQQTPGQGLQFLFEYFSETQRNKGNFPGRFSGRQFSNSRSEMNVSTLELGDSALYLCASSLASWQGSAEAFFGQGTRLTVV.

This clonotype occurred many times. The gene calls are TRBV6-1 and TRBJ2-6; D is unclear. The germline V gene has CDR1 MNHNS and CDR2 SASEGT. This CDR3 contains 16 residues. Trimming cost V 3 bases and J 2 bases, with 11 bases left between them. Written as DNA, the CDR3 is TGTGCCAGCAGTGATGAAGCCTCGGCTGGGGCCAACGTCCTGACTTTC. It encodes CASSDEASAGANVLTF.

This clonotype has at least ten counts. The chain is built from TRBV28 and TRBJ1-2; 8 bases fit TRBD1. Germline CDR1 MDHEN, CDR2 SYDVKM. The CDR3 has 15 residues. V shed 6 bases and J 4 bases; nucleotides not matched to a gene: 10. DNA for the CDR3: TGTGCCAGCAGACGCCGACAGGGGACCCTCTATGGCTACACCTTC. This gives the protein CASRRRQGTLYGYTF.

In this sample, this clonotype turned up many times. This chain uses TRBV5-4 with TRBJ2-1, with 8 nucleotides matching TRBD2. CDR1 is SGHNT and CDR2 is YYREEE in the germline V gene (reference sequence). J lost 7 bases, V lost 0 bases, and 9 bases had no gene match. The CDR3 has 16 residues. The CDR3 DNA follows: TGTGCCAGCAGCTTGGATTCCCGGGGGGGCGGGAATGAGCAGTTCTTC. Amino acids: CASSLDSRGGGNEQFF.